The 10 T cell receptor beta chains in this list originate from one sample, sequenced in a study of spatial heterogeneity in lung cancer. The time point is: sample taken at primary tumor resection. Unsorted whole RNA samples from tumor, nontumor lung or frozen PBMC were sequenced. TCRdb re-analysed the 5' RACE reads in MiXCR, keeping a single row per CDR3 protein. The sample lists around 10,000 distinct CDR3 sequences, 7% to 9.5% seen once, with 20% to 30% in the top ten. The starting material was PBMCs, obtained at surgery. These receptors were collected from a male donor with early-stage non-small cell lung cancer.

This clonotype was seen many times. V and J are TRBV11-2 and TRBJ2-7; D is unresolved. V was cut by 0 bases and J by 0 bases, with 9 bases left in between. Germline V CDR1 and CDR2: SGHAT, FQNNGV. This CDR3 is 15 amino acids long. CDR3 amino acids: CASSLDRTSSYEQYF. CDR3 nucleotides: TGTGCCAGCAGCTTAGATAGGACCAGCTCCTACGAGCAGTACTTC.

This chain links TRBV4-3 with TRBJ2-7, with TRBD1 as a possible D gene (6 bases). V was pared by 3 bases and J by 0 bases, with 15 bases between. The CDR3 sequence is 16 residues long. Germline loops: CDR1 LGHNA, CDR2 YSLEER. The CDR3 loop reads CASSQATGQISYEQYF. The CDR3 DNA follows: TGCGCCAGCAGCCAGGCCACCGGACAGATCTCCTACGAGCAGTACTTC.

This clonotype is medium-sized (0.01 to 0.1%) within its sample. V is TRBV12-3 or TRBV12-4 and J is TRBJ2-5; no definite D call. V was cut by 1 base and J by 5 bases, with 5 bases left in between. The CDR3 length is 12 residues. CDR3 DNA sequence: TGTGCCAGCAGTTTAGTAGTGGAGACCCAGTACTTC. This translates into CASSLVVETQYF.

This clonotype was found many times. The chain links TRBV2 to TRBJ2-7, with 11 bases lining up with TRBD1. The germline CDR1 and CDR2 sequences are SNHLY and FYNNEI. V was clipped by 6 bases and J by 7 bases; unmatched bases: 8. The CDR3 is made up of 14 amino acids. DNA for the CDR3: TGTGCCAGCAGGAGGACAGGGGGCGGAGGAGAGCAGTACTTC. It codes for CASRRTGGGGEQYF. The entire variable domain, with the rest obtained from reference TRBV2 and TRBJ2-7, is as follows: EPEVTQTPSHQVTQMGQEVILRCVPISNHLYFYWYRQILGQKVEFLVSFYNNEISEKSEIFDDQFSVERPDGSNFTLKIRSTKLEDSAMYFCASRRTGGGGEQYFGPGTRLTVT.

This clonotype was seen at least ten times. In DNA, the CDR3 is TGTGCCAGCAGTTTAGGGGACACCCTGGGGTATGGCTACACCTTC. This gives the protein CASSLGDTLGYGYTF. The chain employs TRBV28 and TRBJ1-2; D is perhaps TRBD1 (6 bases). Germline CDR1 reads MDHEN; CDR2 reads SYDVKM. There are 15 residues in the CDR3. Trimming cost V 2 bases and J 5 bases, with 15 bases left between them.

There are a few counts of this clonotype. This rearrangement joins TRBV9 to TRBJ1-1; D is uncertain. This CDR3 has 12 amino acids. V lost 0 bases to trimming and J lost 4 bases, with 4 bases between them. In germline, CDR1 is SGDLS, CDR2 YYNGEE. DNA of the CDR3: TGTGCCAGCAGCGTAGGGACCACTGAAGCTTTCTTT. It encodes CASSVGTTEAFF.

This clonotype has a count of ten or more. The V and J genes are TRBV2 and TRBJ1-2; no clear D gene. V lost 5 bases and J 8 bases, leaving 9 bases between the germline ends. The germline CDR1 and CDR2 sequences are SNHLY and FYNNEI. This CDR3 region has 11 residues. Here the CDR3 reads CASSPGLGYTF. In DNA, the CDR3 is TGTGCCAGCAGTCCTGGTTTGGGCTACACCTTC.

This clonotype has a count of ten or more. The chain recombines TRBV2 with TRBJ2-4; 7 positions agree with TRBD1. This CDR3 has 14 residues. Per the germline V gene, CDR1 is SNHLY and CDR2 is FYNNEI. The J segment lost 2 bases and the V segment lost 6 bases, leaving 4 bases of the junction unmatched. CDR3 in amino acids: CASRGTETKNIQYF. The CDR3 DNA is TGTGCCAGCAGAGGGACAGAGACCAAAAACATTCAGTACTTC.

The CDR3 DNA is TGTGCCAGCAGTTTAATTCGGGGACTTTACAATGAGCAGTTCTTC. It specifies CASSLIRGLYNEQFF. The chain uses TRBV28 and TRBJ2-1; D is possibly TRBD2 (6 bases). This CDR3 contains 15 residues. Trimming shortened V by 2 bases and J by 4 bases, and 12 bases separated the two germline ends. Germline CDR1 is MDHEN and CDR2 is SYDVKM.

This clonotype was recorded many times. This chain connects TRBV6-6 to TRBJ1-1; tentatively, D is TRBD1 (6 bases). Germline values: CDR1 MNHNY, CDR2 SVGAGI (reference sequence). The CDR3 is 18 residues long. V was pared by 3 bases and J by 1 base, with 21 bases between. CDR3 nucleotide sequence: TGTGCCAGCAGTTATCGGGAACAGGGAGTTTCGGGGAACACTGAAGCTTTCTTT. Protein sequence: CASSYREQGVSGNTEAFF.